The rows below give T cell receptor beta chains drawn from one sample of a study of human T cells and chemical hapten exposure. TCRdb recomputed calls from the RACE reads with MiXCR, one row per CDR3 protein. The sample records tens of thousands of distinct CDR3 sequences, around 7% being singletons. This material consisted of whole blood, taken in connection with sensitization to the hapten diphenylcyclopropenone (DPC). Receptors were obtained from a woman in her 30s with alopecia areata. Some clones in this sample may be carry-over from other donors' samples. The CDR3 runs from the conserved cysteine through the conserved F or W. The order of the fields is clone size, V gene, D gene, CDR3 protein. D genes are given only for firm matches. Rows may omit the clone size; those that give it use once, few, many or a size class.

many,TRBV6-2/TRBV6-3,NA,CASSYGLLEQFF
many,TRBV5-4,NA,CASSLAGATDTQYF
many,TRBV7-9,TRBD2,CASSLYPRGGTDTQYF
few,TRBV12-3/TRBV12-4,NA,CASRGGLTGTEAFF
few,TRBV29-1,NA,CSVVPDTEAFF
few,TRBV19,NA,CASSISDSRSNQPQHF
NA,TRBV13,NA,CASNGGQYHSPLHF
many,TRBV12-3/TRBV12-4,TRBD2,CASRPRGDAGPYF
many,TRBV5-8,NA,CASSLEDRSFSYNSPLHF
once,TRBV20-1,NA,CSARDGSWNEAFF
NA,TRBV5-1,NA,CASSSRGGETQYF
NA,TRBV7-8,NA,CASSSPAPASSYYEQYF
NA,TRBV20-1,NA,CSATQGGSVVDTQYF
NA,TRBV12-3/TRBV12-4,NA,CASSPSPRPHEQYF
NA,TRBV7-6,NA,CASSLGEEAFF
many,TRBV7-8,TRBD2,CASSLAPSGGFEVTGELFF
NA,TRBV28,TRBD2,CASSSASGGYNEQFF
many,TRBV7-9,TRBD1,CASETGMNTEAFF
many,TRBV11-2,NA,CASSLGGGTNNEQFF
many,TRBV20-1,NA,CSARDSHRTTGELFF
many,TRBV5-1,NA,CASSPGPGEQPQHF
NA,TRBV30,NA,CAWSVDSYEQYF
NA,TRBV5-4,NA,CASSLVPTGDCYNEQFF
once,TRBV30,TRBD1,CAWRKQGVTEAFF
many,TRBV3-1,NA,CASSQVPRSYEQYF
many,TRBV10-3,TRBD1,CAARQGGGYTDTQYF
few,TRBV6-5,NA,CASSYKQSGYEQYF
many,TRBV21-1,NA,CASSKGGGPTNTEAFF
many,TRBV20-1,TRBD1,CSARGTGGSGNTIYF
few,TRBV12-3/TRBV12-4,NA,CASSNDGGAPNTQYF
few,TRBV13,TRBD1,CASSIDREETQYF
few,TRBV7-8,TRBD2,CASSPVAGFWDTQYF
NA,TRBV5-1,NA,CASGSDTTVNTEAFF
many,TRBV6-6,NA,CASSPQGNEQFF
few,TRBV25-1,TRBD1,CASSEARQGHTGELFF
NA,TRBV12-3/TRBV12-4,NA,CASTPERDTEAFF
many,TRBV20-1,NA,CSASRLESSYNEQFF
NA,TRBV7-2,NA,CASSSAFSTEAFF
many,TRBV6-6,NA,CASSIRTVHEQYF
NA,TRBV5-4,NA,CASSLGVVQYF
NA,TRBV18,NA,CASSPGAFYDKQFF
many,TRBV9,NA,CASSAERGSEAFF
NA,TRBV6-2/TRBV6-3,NA,CASKSHPGRNYGYTF
NA,TRBV2,NA,CASSGGTAPRIWGEQFF
few,TRBV7-9,NA,CASSFYPDGQPQHF
NA,TRBV11-2,NA,CASSSGHITEAFF
many,TRBV18,NA,CASSPADYSGNTIYF
many,TRBV5-1,TRBD1,CASSTGGTGGALYGYTF
many,TRBV20-1,NA,CSAEIKDSAFGNTIYF
many,TRBV6-5,TRBD2,CASSSGARETQYF
many,TRBV5-1,TRBD2,CASSSGGTTSYNEQFF
many,TRBV7-3,NA,CASSRNDPGDTQYF
NA,TRBV19,NA,CASSMWRGSQYF
many,TRBV7-8,NA,CASSFFLHTQYF
few,TRBV29-1,TRBD2,CSVAGLTYNEQFF
few,TRBV27,NA,CASTPSTGGRSSPLHF
NA,TRBV5-4,NA,CTSSLDSGKGGEAFF
many,TRBV7-9,NA,CASTPGVVSSTDTQYF
few,TRBV27,NA,CASSLAQAPYGYTF